This T cell receptor beta chain comes out of a study of blood T cells in healthy people across ages. Study results and limitations: Age advanced and TCR beta diversity per million T cells fell, roughly linearly.

With regard to this clonotype: The antigen remains undetermined.

CDR1 is MNHEY, CDR2 SMNVEV, per germline (reference sequence). This CDR3 spans 14 amino acids. The V and J ends lost 3 bases and 1 base respectively, with 6 bases between them. Collection of ten milliliters of peripheral blood was performed for each donor. It was with a sample-barcoded 5' primer and a J-beta primer mix that a second PCR of about 6 to 12 cycles was run. TCRdb used MiXCR to reprocess the 5' RACE reads, holding one entry per CDR3 protein. The sample yields approximately 770,000 distinct CDR3 sequences, roughly 60% seen once. The material sequenced was blood. J is TRBJ2-2 and V is TRBV27; D ambiguous. The source of this sequence is a man aged 25-45 years in good health. The CDR3 loop is CASSLERNTGELFF. CDR3 sequence (DNA): TGTGCCAGCAGTTTGGAAAGGAACACCGGGGAGCTGTTTTTT.